Below are 6 T cell receptor beta chains sequenced from a single sample in a study of T cell responses to AZD1222 COVID-19 vaccine. Assay: immunoSEQ multiplex PCR; the TCRdb copy retains only in-frame clones and omits some. This table holds some 150,000 clones, under 95% found once. This specimen consisted of peripheral blood, obtained on day 0 of AZD1222 vaccination. Receptors originate from an adult in good health.

As DNA, the CDR3 is TGTGCCAGCACCCAGGGTACTCAACGGGGTGAGCAGTTCTTC. This sequence encodes CASTQGTQRGEQFF. The V call is TRBV6-5, the J call TRBJ2-1; D possibly matches TRBD1 or TRBD2 (5 bases each). Germline CDR1 MNHEY, CDR2 SVGAGI. Trimming stripped 7 bases from V and 9 bases from J, with 19 bases between. The CDR3 totals 14 residues.

In this sample, this clone turned up once. The chain uses TRBV6-5 and TRBJ1-6, with D possibly being TRBD1 (6 bases). The CDR3 consists of 15 residues. CDR1 is MNHEY, CDR2 SVGAGI, per germline. With 7 bases removed from V and 4 bases from J, the gap between germline ends came to 14 bases. The CDR3 here is CASTPGAAYNSPLHF. In nucleotides, the CDR3 is TGTGCCAGCACGCCAGGGGCCGCATATAATTCACCCCTCCACTTT.

The CDR3 sequence: CASSPNGLFGYTF. For the CDR3, the DNA is TGTGCCAGCAGCCCCAACGGGTTATTTGGCTACACCTTC. V gene TRBV3-1 (or the pseudogene TRBV3-2) combines with J gene TRBJ1-2; D is unresolved. Per germline, CDR1 LGHDT and CDR2 YNNKEL (reference sequence). The CDR3 totals 13 residues. V shed 4 bases and J shed 7 bases, with 13 bases lying between them.

This chain links TRBV9 with TRBJ2-1, with TRBD2 matching over 8 bases. Germline lookup yields CDR1 SGDLS and CDR2 YYNGEE. Trimming at V came to 0 bases and at J to 4 bases, leaving 6 bases not matched to a gene. The CDR3 spans 16 residues. CDR3: CASSVAGRGGYNEQFF. Here the CDR3 DNA reads TGTGCCAGCAGCGTAGCCGGCCGGGGGGGTTACAATGAGCAGTTCTTC.

The V gene is TRBV19, the J gene TRBJ2-2; TRBD1 matches at 8 bases. The CDR3 has 16 residues. V was clipped by 4 bases and J by 1 base; unmatched bases: 5. Looked up from germline, CDR1 is LNHDA and CDR2 is SQIVND (reference sequence). The CDR3 DNA follows: TGTGCCAGTAGTACTTCACAGGGGGTGAACACCGGGGAGCTGTTTTTT. Residues: CASSTSQGVNTGELFF. Together with reference TRBV19 and TRBJ2-2, the CDR3 gives the full variable domain: DGGITQSPKYLFRKEGQNVTLSCEQNLNHDAMYWYRQDPGQGLRLIYYSQIVNDFQKGDIAEGYSVSREKKESFPLTVTSAQKNPTAFYLCASSTSQGVNTGELFFGEGSRLTVL.

The chain recombines TRBV5-1 with TRBJ1-6; the match to TRBD1 covers 12 bases. Trimming at V came to 1 base and at J to 11 bases, leaving 10 bases not matched to a gene. Per germline, CDR1 SGHRS and CDR2 YFSETQ. The CDR3 length is 17 residues. The CDR3, as DNA: TGCGCCAGCAGCTTGCCGGGACAGGGGGCCTTACCGGCACCCCTCCACTTT. This gives the protein CASSLPGQGALPAPLHF.